The 10 T cell receptor beta chains below come from one sample, sequenced in a study of blood T cell repertoires in COVID-19. Repertoires were generated with immunoSEQ multiplex PCR, while TCRdb's copy carries only in-frame clones and drops some. Here the sample spans 200,000 to 250,000 clones, about 83% being singletons. The material sequenced was peripheral blood. The receptors come from a man in his fifties or sixties with acute or convalescent COVID-19.

The chain recombines TRBV6-4 with TRBJ2-1; 9 bases agree with TRBD2. The CDR3 loop spans 15 amino acids. The trim removed 3 bases at V and 5 bases at J, leaving 5 bases unmatched. Per germline, CDR1 MRHNA and CDR2 SNTAGT. The CDR3 DNA sequence: TGTGCCAGCAGTGAAAATAGCGGGGGCCACAATGAGCAGTTCTTC. Translated, it gives CASSENSGGHNEQFF.

The chain links TRBV7-9 to TRBJ2-5; tentative D call: TRBD2 (7 bases). CDR3 length equals 16 residues. Trimming took off 4 bases at V and 5 bases at J, with 20 bases between the two ends. Germline CDR1 is SEHNR and CDR2 is FQNEAQ (reference sequence). CDR3 DNA: TGTGCCAGCAGCTCGACGGGACACGGGAGGTTGGAGACCCAGTACTTC. Translation gives CASSSTGHGRLETQYF.

CDR3 coding DNA: TGTGCCAGTAGTTCCGGACGGACAAACACCTACGAGCAGTACTTC. Residues: CASSSGRTNTYEQYF. The rearrangement uses TRBV19 and TRBJ2-7; possible D gene TRBD1, 5 bases. V was cut by 5 bases and J by 2 bases, with 16 bases left in between. Germline V gene data show CDR1 as LNHDA and CDR2 as SQIVND (reference sequence). This CDR3 is 15 amino acids long.

This sequence joins TRBV3-1 (or the pseudogene TRBV3-2) and TRBJ1-1, with D uncertain. V was pared by 5 bases and J by 1 base, with 8 bases between. The CDR3 loop spans 13 amino acids. CDR1 and CDR2 from the germline V gene are LGHDT and YNNKEL (reference sequence). As DNA, the CDR3 is TGTGCCAGCAGCACCCCCAGGAACACTGAAGCTTTCTTT. This gives the protein CASSTPRNTEAFF.

The V and J genes are TRBV25-1 and TRBJ2-1, with D perhaps matching TRBD2 (6 bases). Per germline, CDR1 MGHDK and CDR2 SYGVNS. V was trimmed by 3 bases and J by 5 bases, leaving 17 bases between them. The CDR3 is 16 amino acids. The CDR3 sequence: CASSDSQRAPDNEQFF. Written as DNA, the CDR3 is TGTGCCAGCAGTGACTCCCAGCGGGCTCCGGACAATGAGCAGTTCTTC.

The V and J genes are TRBV2 and TRBJ1-5, with unresolved D. CDR3 length: 14 amino acids. Germline-derived CDR1 and CDR2 are SNHLY and FYNNEI. Trimming stripped 5 bases from V and 2 bases from J, with 10 bases between. The CDR3 DNA follows: TGTGCCAGCAGTCTTGATGAGGGCAATCAGCCCCAGCATTTT. As protein: CASSLDEGNQPQHF.

CDR3 nucleotides: TGTGCCAGCAGTTACACGCCGGGGAATCCAACCGGGGAGCTGTTTTTT. Its protein product is CASSYTPGNPTGELFF. The chain is built from TRBV6-5 and TRBJ2-2; D is possibly TRBD2 (5 bases). The V gene lost 2 bases and the J gene lost 5 bases, with 15 bases spanning the gap. Germline CDR1 is MNHEY and CDR2 is SVGAGI. CDR3 length: 16 residues.

The chain employs TRBV28 and TRBJ1-1; D gene ambiguous. V lost 1 base to trimming and J lost 1 base, with 4 bases between them. The CDR3 spans 13 residues. Germline CDR1 MDHEN, CDR2 SYDVKM. CDR3 protein: CASSLSENTEAFF. DNA for the CDR3: TGTGCCAGCAGTTTATCAGAGAACACTGAAGCTTTCTTT.

This rearrangement joins TRBV2 to TRBJ2-2; D is unclear. The CDR3 sequence is 13 residues long. Between the trimmed V and J ends, which lost 9 bases and 1 base, there was a span of 9 bases. The germline CDR1 and CDR2 sequences are SNHLY and FYNNEI. In DNA form, the CDR3 reads TGTGCCAGTAGTATAGAGAACACCGGGGAGCTGTTTTTT. Amino acids: CASSIENTGELFF.

The chain links TRBV7-3 to TRBJ2-1; 13 bases map to TRBD2. The CDR3 has 18 amino acids. Germline lookup yields CDR1 SGHTA and CDR2 FQGTGA. Trimming took 5 bases from V and 7 from J; bases not matched to a gene: 14. DNA for the CDR3: TGTGCCAGCAGCCCGTATTCCCCGACTAGCGGGAGGAGAAATGAGCAGTTCTTC. This gives the protein CASSPYSPTSGRRNEQFF.